Below, 20 T cell receptor beta chains from the same sample are listed, as sequenced in a study of shared clonotypes between healthy human individuals (TCRdb year 2020). Library method: the immunoSEQ multiplex PCR assay. TCRdb obtained this table from immuneACCESS and retained in-frame rearrangements with V and J assigned. These tables miss some clones; where compared with another copy, unresolved V genes account for less than half of the shortfall, and the remainder is unexplained. Here the sample has 2 million or so clones; about 94% occur a single time. The biggest ten clones account for 0.85% to 1.3% of the sample. CD8 naive samples were CD45RO-negative cells positively selected for CCR7, giving a CD45RA+CCR7+ population that excluded TemRA cells. Sequencing used naive CD8+ T cells sorted from blood. Explained via the paper, the cell subset or site label denotes: CD45RA+CCR7+. Receptor source: a man aged 18 to 30 in good health.

This clone was found once. The V call is TRBV6-5, the J call TRBJ2-1; 8 bases line up with TRBD2. Trimming removed 5 bases from V and 5 bases from J; junction bases left unmatched: 5. Looked up from germline, CDR1 is MNHEY and CDR2 is SVGAGI. CDR3 size: 14 residues. For the CDR3, the DNA is TGTGCCAGCAGTCCCTGGACTAGCAACAATGAGCAGTTCTTC. Protein sequence: CASSPWTSNNEQFF.

The rearrangement joins TRBV19 to TRBJ1-5; TRBD1 aligns across 9 bases. CDR3 length: 14 amino acids. CDR1 is LNHDA and CDR2 is SQIVND in the germline V gene (reference sequence). With V trimmed by 5 bases and J by 8 bases, 7 bases remained unmatched. This CDR3 reads CASSPRDREEPQHF. The CDR3 DNA reads as TGTGCCAGTAGTCCCCGGGACAGGGAAGAGCCCCAGCATTTT.

The chain combines TRBV6-5 with TRBJ2-1, with D possibly called TRBD1 or TRBD2 (5 bases each). Germline lookup yields CDR1 MNHEY and CDR2 SVGAGI. The CDR3 spans 13 residues. Trimming left V 6 bases short and J 8 bases short, with 14 bases between. The CDR3 reads CASSDGTRYEQFF. The CDR3 DNA reads as TGTGCCAGCAGCGACGGGACCCGCTATGAGCAGTTCTTC.

The chain is built from TRBV4-3 and TRBJ1-4, with D maybe TRBD1 (5 bases). This CDR3 is built from 16 residues. V was cut by 5 bases and J by 5 bases, with 18 bases left in between. Germline CDR1 and CDR2: LGHNA and YSLEER. CDR3 sequence (DNA): TGCGCCAGCAGCTTCAGAAGTGAGGGACTGAATGAAAAACTGTTTTTT. Protein product: CASSFRSEGLNEKLFF.

With regard to this clone: Other DNA sequences within the sample encode an identical CDR3. The rearrangement uses TRBV13 and TRBJ2-1; D call uncertain. V lost 5 bases, J lost 5 bases, and 4 bases lay in between. From germline, CDR1 is PRHDT and CDR2 FYEKMQ (reference sequence). CDR3 length equals 11 residues. The CDR3 reads CASSTDNEQFF. The DNA of the CDR3 is TGTGCCAGCAGCACAGACAATGAGCAGTTCTTC.

V gene TRBV30 combines with J gene TRBJ2-7, with 9 positions matching TRBD1. CDR1 and CDR2 from the germline V gene are GTSNPN and SVGIG (reference sequence). This CDR3 region has 14 residues. V lost 5 bases, J lost 1 base, and 6 bases stayed unmatched. The CDR3: CAWLDRGASYEQYF. The CDR3 nucleotides read TGTGCCTGGTTGGACAGGGGAGCGTCCTACGAGCAGTACTTC.

In regard to this clone: Other DNA sequences from this sample encode an identical CDR3 as well. This rearrangement joins TRBV28 to TRBJ1-4, with TRBD1 identical over 8 bases. V lost 2 bases and J lost 5; bases outside the gene matches: 1. Germline CDR1 reads MDHEN; CDR2 reads SYDVKM. This CDR3 contains 14 residues. The CDR3 region has the DNA TGTGCCAGCAGTTTACGGACAGGGAATGAAAAACTGTTTTTT. Protein product: CASSLRTGNEKLFF.

The count of this clone is one. V and J are TRBV29-1 and TRBJ2-1; D possibly corresponds to TRBD1 (5 bases). Trimming cost V 7 bases and J 8 bases, with 9 bases left between them. This CDR3 region has 10 residues. CDR1 and CDR2 from the germline V gene are SQVTM and ANQGSEA. The DNA for the CDR3 is TGCAGCGGTGGGGCTCATGAGCAGTTCTTC. This translates into CSGGAHEQFF.

The chain joins TRBV5-4 to TRBJ2-2; D gene uncertain. The V gene lost 5 bases and the J gene lost 3 bases, with 11 bases spanning the gap. The V gene's germline CDR1 is SGHNT and CDR2 YYREEE (reference sequence). The CDR3 totals 14 residues. The CDR3 nucleotides read TGTGCCAGCAGTGCCCCGGCGGACACCGGGGAGCTGTTTTTT. Protein: CASSAPADTGELFF.

The CDR3 sequence: CASSQAAGGLTGELFF. Here the CDR3 DNA reads TGCGCCAGCAGCCAAGCGGCAGGGGGTTTGACCGGGGAGCTGTTTTTT. This chain links TRBV4-1 with TRBJ2-2, with TRBD1 matching over 7 bases. The germline gives CDR1 MGHRA, CDR2 YSYEKL. V dropped 1 base and J dropped 5; count of bases not matched to a gene: 7. CDR3 size: 16 residues.

This chain joins TRBV27 and TRBJ1-1, with D possibly matching TRBD1 (5 bases). Looked up from germline, CDR1 is MNHEY and CDR2 is SMNVEV (reference sequence). With 5 bases removed from V and 3 bases from J, the gap between germline ends came to 10 bases. This CDR3 has 13 residues. The CDR3 nucleotides are TGTGCCAGCAGTAACCGGGGGTACACTGAAGCTTTCTTT. As protein: CASSNRGYTEAFF.

J is TRBJ1-2 and V is TRBV28; possible D gene TRBD1, 6 bases. V lost 3 bases to trimming and J lost 6 bases, with 17 bases between them. Per the germline V gene, CDR1 is MDHEN and CDR2 is SYDVKM. CDR3 size: 15 residues. CDR3 coding DNA: TGTGCCAGCAGTTTGGGGCCGGCGGGGGCTCATGGCTACACCTTC. The encoded protein is CASSLGPAGAHGYTF.

The chain couples TRBV7-9 to TRBJ1-4; possible D gene TRBD1, 6 bases. The CDR3 spans 15 residues. V was cut by 4 bases and J by 8 bases, with 17 bases left in between. From germline, CDR1 is SEHNR and CDR2 FQNEAQ (reference sequence). The CDR3 spells CASSSLQGIGEKLFF. The CDR3 DNA is TGTGCCAGCAGCTCCCTTCAGGGGATAGGGGAAAAACTGTTTTTT.

This chain connects TRBV4-3 to TRBJ2-1; tentatively, D is TRBD2 (6 bases). CDR3 size: 19 residues. V was clipped by 3 bases and J by 3 bases, with 24 bases between them. Germline V gives CDR1 LGHNA, CDR2 YSLEER. The CDR3, as DNA: TGCGCCAGCAGCCAGGCCCGCGGGGCGGTTGTAAGAAACTACAATGAGCAGTTCTTC. Its translation is CASSQARGAVVRNYNEQFF.

DNA of the CDR3: TGTGCCAGTAGTATAGTTGGTGCCATAGTCTATGGCTACACCTTC. It is translated as CASSIVGAIVYGYTF. V is TRBV19 and J is TRBJ1-2; D not certain. The CDR3 is 15 residues long. Germline values: CDR1 LNHDA, CDR2 SQIVND (reference sequence). V lost 1 base and J lost 4, with 13 bases in between.

V is TRBV27 and J is TRBJ2-3; TRBD2 matches 11 bases. V dropped 0 bases and J dropped 7; count of bases not matched to a gene: 12. The CDR3 loop spans 18 amino acids. From germline, CDR1 is MNHEY and CDR2 SMNVEV (reference sequence). The chain's CDR3 is CASSLSASSGGRWNTQYF. The CDR3 DNA reads TGTGCCAGCAGTTTATCGGCCTCTAGCGGGGGGAGATGGAATACGCAGTATTTT.

This clone has only one observation. V usage is TRBV18 and J usage is TRBJ1-1, with D unresolved. The CDR3 has 14 amino acids. Germline CDR1 is KGHSH and CDR2 is LQKENI. V lost 2 bases and J lost 9, with 16 bases in between. CDR3 in DNA: TGTGCCAGCTCACCAAGTCCAGAGCAAGGACAAGCTTTCTTT. It yields the protein CASSPSPEQGQAFF.

This clone was observed a single time. V gene TRBV10-2 combines with J gene TRBJ2-1; 8 bases are shared with TRBD2. This CDR3 is built from 15 residues. Germline V gives CDR1 WSHSY, CDR2 SAAADI. The junction had 7 bases not matched to a gene; V was cut back by 2 bases and J by 7 bases. Here the CDR3 DNA reads TGCGCCAGCAGTGAGACGGGGGGGCCTGGGAATGAGCAGTTCTTC. It encodes CASSETGGPGNEQFF.

The V and J genes are TRBV27 and TRBJ1-6; D perhaps matches TRBD1 (5 bases). The CDR3 length is 13 residues. V was pared by 4 bases and J by 10 bases, with 11 bases between. CDR1 MNHEY and CDR2 SMNVEV come from the germline V gene (reference sequence). The CDR3 DNA sequence: TGTGCCAGCAGTTCCATCAGGGAGTCACCCCTCCACTTT. Encoded protein: CASSSIRESPLHF.

The J gene is TRBJ1-6, the V gene TRBV13, with D possibly matching TRBD1 (5 bases). The V gene's germline CDR1 is PRHDT and CDR2 FYEKMQ (reference sequence). With 5 bases removed from V and 3 bases from J, the gap between germline ends came to 11 bases. The CDR3 has 15 residues. This chain's CDR3 is CASSPGRVYNSPLHF. CDR3 DNA: TGTGCCAGCAGCCCAGGGCGTGTCTATAATTCACCCCTCCACTTT.